This TCR beta chain was obtained from a study of blood T cell repertoires in COVID-19. Study as a whole: Some COVID-19 samples were acute and others convalescent; all came from the United States, Italy and Spain. Sample material is recorded as cDNA or gDNA derived from T cells, B-cell-depleted T cells, or PBMCs.

Seattle-derived patients entered the study during active infection and were followed longitudinally. CDR1 is LNHNV, CDR2 YYDKDF, per germline (reference sequence). The germline V and J ends were trimmed by 4 bases and 4 bases, with 22 bases remaining between them. The CDR3 runs 17 residues. Original processing methods: Estimates of nucleated cell counts were drawn from the amplification of reference gene primers. Assay: immunoSEQ multiplex PCR; the TCRdb copy retains only in-frame clones and omits some. V, J and clone size are those of that table, while D and trimming were read from the DNA. The sample holds some 290,000 clones; about nine tenths are singletons and the top ten take about an eighth.

The chain couples TRBV15 to TRBJ1-2; D may be TRBD1 (5 bases). The sample taken for sequencing was peripheral blood. The receptor's source is a woman aged 25 to 39 with COVID-19, enrolled during active disease. The CDR3 nucleotides are TGTGCCACCAGCACCGACACCGAGACAGCAATATCCTATGGCTACACCTTC. Residues: CATSTDTETAISYGYTF.